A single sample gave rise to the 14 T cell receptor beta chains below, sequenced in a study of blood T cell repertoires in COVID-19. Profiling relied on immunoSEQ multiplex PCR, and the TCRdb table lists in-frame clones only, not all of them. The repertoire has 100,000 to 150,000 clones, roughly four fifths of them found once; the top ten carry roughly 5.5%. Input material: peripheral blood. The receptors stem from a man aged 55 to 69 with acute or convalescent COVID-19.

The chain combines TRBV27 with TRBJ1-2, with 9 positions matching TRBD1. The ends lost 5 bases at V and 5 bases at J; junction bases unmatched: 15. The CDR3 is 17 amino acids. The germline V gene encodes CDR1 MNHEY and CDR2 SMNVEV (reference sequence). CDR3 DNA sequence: TGTGCCAGCAGTAAGAGAAACAGGGGGCTTCACCCTTATGGCTACACCTTC. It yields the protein CASSKRNRGLHPYGYTF.

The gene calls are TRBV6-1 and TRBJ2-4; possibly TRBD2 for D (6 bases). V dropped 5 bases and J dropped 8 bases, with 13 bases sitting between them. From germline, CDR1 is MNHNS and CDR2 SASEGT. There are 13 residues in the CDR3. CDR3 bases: TGTGCCAGCAGTTCCCCGGGGGTATACATTCAGTACTTC. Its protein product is CASSSPGVYIQYF.

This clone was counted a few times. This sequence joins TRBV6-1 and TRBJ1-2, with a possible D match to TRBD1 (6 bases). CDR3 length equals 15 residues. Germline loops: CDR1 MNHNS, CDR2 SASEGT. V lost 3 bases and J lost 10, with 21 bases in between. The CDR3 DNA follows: TGTGCCAGCAGTGAGGGGACATTCCCAACCGGGGACTACACCTTC. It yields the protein CASSEGTFPTGDYTF.

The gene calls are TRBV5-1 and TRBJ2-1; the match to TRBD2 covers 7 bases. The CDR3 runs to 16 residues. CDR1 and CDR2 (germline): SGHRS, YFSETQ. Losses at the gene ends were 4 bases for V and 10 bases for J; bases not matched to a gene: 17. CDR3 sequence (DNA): TGCGCCAGCAGCCCGGCGGTGACAGCAGCCGGGGGGGAGCAGTTCTTC. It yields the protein CASSPAVTAAGGEQFF.

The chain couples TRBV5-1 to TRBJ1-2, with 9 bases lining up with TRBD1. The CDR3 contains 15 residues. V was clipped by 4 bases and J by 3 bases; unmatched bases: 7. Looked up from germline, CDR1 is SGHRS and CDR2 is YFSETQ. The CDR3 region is CASSPGQGWDYGYTF. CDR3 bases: TGCGCCAGCAGCCCCGGACAGGGGTGGGACTATGGCTACACCTTC.

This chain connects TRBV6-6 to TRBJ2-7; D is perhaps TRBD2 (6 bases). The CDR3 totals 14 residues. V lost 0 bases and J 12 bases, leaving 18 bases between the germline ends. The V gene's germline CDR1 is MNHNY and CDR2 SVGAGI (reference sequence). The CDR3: CASSYSGGKLFGYF. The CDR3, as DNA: TGTGCCAGCAGTTACTCCGGCGGGAAGCTCTTTGGGTACTTC.

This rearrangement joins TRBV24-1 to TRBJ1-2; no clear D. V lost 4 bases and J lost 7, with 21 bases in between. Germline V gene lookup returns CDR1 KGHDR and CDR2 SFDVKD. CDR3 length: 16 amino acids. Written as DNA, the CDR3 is TGTGCCACCAGTGACGATACGACGACACGCAGTCGTGGCTACACCTTC. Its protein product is CATSDDTTTRSRGYTF.

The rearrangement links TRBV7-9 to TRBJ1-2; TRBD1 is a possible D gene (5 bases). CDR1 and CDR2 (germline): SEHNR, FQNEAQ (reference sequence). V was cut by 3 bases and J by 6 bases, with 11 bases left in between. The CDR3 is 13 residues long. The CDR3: CASSFAGPHGYTF. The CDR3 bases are TGTGCCAGCAGCTTCGCGGGGCCTCATGGCTACACCTTC.

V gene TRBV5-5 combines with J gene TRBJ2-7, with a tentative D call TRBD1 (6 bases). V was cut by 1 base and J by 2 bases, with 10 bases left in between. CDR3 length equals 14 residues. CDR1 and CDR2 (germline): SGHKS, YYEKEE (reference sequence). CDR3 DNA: TGTGCCAGCAGCTTGACTCAGGGGCCCTACGAGCAGTACTTC. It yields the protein CASSLTQGPYEQYF.

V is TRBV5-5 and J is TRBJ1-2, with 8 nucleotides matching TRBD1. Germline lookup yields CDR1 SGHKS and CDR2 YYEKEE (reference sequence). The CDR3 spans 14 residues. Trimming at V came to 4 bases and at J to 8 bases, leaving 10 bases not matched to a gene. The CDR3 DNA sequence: TGTGCCAGCAGCATGGACAGGGTGTTAAAAGGCTACACCTTC. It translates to CASSMDRVLKGYTF.

CDR3 loop: CASSLRTGHGYTF. The CDR3 nucleotides read TGTGCCAGCAGCCTCAGGACAGGGCACGGCTACACCTTC. The chain carries TRBV6-5 and TRBJ1-2; TRBD1 matches at 8 bases. The germline V gene has CDR1 MNHEY and CDR2 SVGAGI. V was clipped by 6 bases and J by 8 bases; unmatched bases: 8. The CDR3 sequence is 13 residues long.

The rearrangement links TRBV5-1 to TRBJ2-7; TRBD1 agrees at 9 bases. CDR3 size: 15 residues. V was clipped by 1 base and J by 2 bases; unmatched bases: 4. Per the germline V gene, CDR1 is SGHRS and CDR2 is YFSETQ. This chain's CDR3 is CASSLRTGVTYEQYF. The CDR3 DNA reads TGCGCCAGCAGCTTGAGGACAGGGGTTACCTACGAGCAGTACTTC. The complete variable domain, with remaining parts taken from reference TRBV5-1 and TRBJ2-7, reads KAGVTQTPRYLIKTRGQQVTLSCSPISGHRSVSWYQQTPGQGLQFLFEYFSETQRNKGNFPGRFSGRQFSNSRSEMNVSTLELGDSALYLCASSLRTGVTYEQYFGPGTRLTVT.

This CDR3 reads CSADRVGQDYTF. The CDR3 DNA reads as TGCAGCGCCGACAGGGTTGGGCAAGACTACACCTTC. V and J are TRBV29-1 and TRBJ1-2; 7 nucleotides match TRBD1. This CDR3 region has 12 residues. From germline, CDR1 is SQVTM and CDR2 ANQGSEA. V gave up 7 bases and J gave up 10 bases; unmatched junction bases: 12.

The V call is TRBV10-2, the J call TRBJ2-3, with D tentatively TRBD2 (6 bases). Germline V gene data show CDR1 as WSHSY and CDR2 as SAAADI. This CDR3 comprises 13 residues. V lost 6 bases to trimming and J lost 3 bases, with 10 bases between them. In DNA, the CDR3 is TGCGCCAGCAGGTCCGGGACTACAGATACGCAGTATTTT. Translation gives CASRSGTTDTQYF.